The rows below give T cell receptor beta chains drawn from one sample of a study of immune cell composition in non-small cell lung cancer. The method was immunoSEQ multiplex PCR; TCRdb's version includes in-frame clones alone and lacks a portion of them. This sample has about 9,000 clones; approximately 77% occur once, and the top ten carry about 13%. The sequencing sample was made of non-adjacent lung tissue. These receptors were obtained from a human donor with non-small cell lung cancer. Both conserved end residues are part of each CDR3. D genes are given only for firm matches. Clone size appears in some rows only: once, few, many, or a class for an expanded clone.

clone size,D gene,V gene,J gene,CDR3 DNA,CDR3 protein
few,.,TRBV7-9,TRBJ2-7,TGTGCCAGCAGCCAGGGAATCTACGAGCAGTACTTC,CASSQGIYEQYF
.,.,TRBV29-1,TRBJ2-1,TGCAGCGTCCGGGCCAACAATGAGCAGTTCTTC,CSVRANNEQFF
.,TRBD1,TRBV5-1,TRBJ1-4,TGCGCCAGCAGTCCGACAGGGGGTAATGAAAAACTGTTTTTT,CASSPTGGNEKLFF
.,TRBD2,TRBV5-1,TRBJ2-1,TGCGCCAGCAGCCCGGCGGGGGGCAATGAGCAGTTCTTC,CASSPAGGNEQFF
.,.,TRBV11-2,TRBJ1-5,TGTGCCAGCAGCTTAAGTCAGCCCCAGCATTTT,CASSLSQPQHF
.,TRBD2,TRBV30,TRBJ2-7,TGTGCCTGGAGCCCGGGACTACGGCCGGGCTACGAGCAGTACTTC,CAWSPGLRPGYEQYF
.,TRBD1,TRBV28,TRBJ1-1,TGTGCCAGCAGACCCGGACAGGGGAGGGTACTACCGAACACTGAAGCTTTCTTT,CASRPGQGRVLPNTEAFF
.,TRBD1,TRBV4-2,TRBJ2-5,TGTGCCAGCAGCCAAAAGACAGGGACGGAGACCCAGTACTTC,CASSQKTGTETQYF
.,.,TRBV4-2,TRBJ2-5,TGTGCCAGCAGCCAGGCCGGGACAGGGAAAATGTTGACCAGCGGGGGGTCGATGCCCCAGTACTTC,CASSQAGTGKMLTSGGSMPQYF
.,TRBD1,TRBV6-6,TRBJ1-1,TGTGCCGGGGGGGACAGGGGAGAGAGCACTGAAGCTTTCTTT,CAGGDRGESTEAFF
.,.,TRBV6-5,TRBJ1-6,TGTGCCGTCCGGGGGAGCTCCTATAATTCACCCCTCCACTTT,CAVRGSSYNSPLHF